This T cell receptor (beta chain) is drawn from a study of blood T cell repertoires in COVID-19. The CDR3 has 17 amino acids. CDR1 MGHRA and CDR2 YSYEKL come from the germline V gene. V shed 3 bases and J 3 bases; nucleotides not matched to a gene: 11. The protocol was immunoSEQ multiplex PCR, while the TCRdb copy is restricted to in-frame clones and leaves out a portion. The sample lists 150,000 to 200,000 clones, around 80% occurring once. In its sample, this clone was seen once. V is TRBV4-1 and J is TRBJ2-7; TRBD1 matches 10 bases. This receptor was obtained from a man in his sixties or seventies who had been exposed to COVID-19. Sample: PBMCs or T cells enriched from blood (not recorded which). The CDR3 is CASSQRTSGTGVYEQYF. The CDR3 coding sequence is TGCGCCAGCAGCCAGAGAACATCCGGGACAGGGGTCTACGAGCAGTACTTC.